These 22 T cell receptor beta chains share one sample of origin, sequenced in a study of T cell repertoires and HLA-DP antigens. Assay: immunoSEQ multiplex PCR; the TCRdb copy retains only in-frame clones and omits some. The sample yields around 90,000 clones, 86% seen once. No cognate antigen is known for these TCRs. The sequencing input was CD4+ T cells from PBMCs. The receptor set was obtained from a man aged 50 to 60 in good health and CMV-seronegative.

V is TRBV12-5 and J is TRBJ2-2; no clear D gene. The germline V and J ends were trimmed by 3 bases and 5 bases, with 10 bases remaining between them. The CDR3 is made up of 14 amino acids. Germline lookup yields CDR1 LGHNT and CDR2 FRNRAP. In DNA form, the CDR3 reads TGTGCTAGTGGTTTATCGACACCGACCGGGGAGCTGTTTTTT. Its translation is CASGLSTPTGELFF.

This clone was recorded only once. This sequence joins TRBV7-8 and TRBJ1-4; a weak D match, TRBD1 (5 bases). Per the germline V gene, CDR1 is SGHVS and CDR2 is FQNEAQ. CDR3 length equals 17 residues. With 2 bases removed from V and 4 bases from J, the gap between germline ends came to 17 bases. CDR3 DNA sequence: TGTGCCAGCAGCTTATCCCCTCCGGGGGTCTATAATGAAAAACTGTTTTTT. Amino acids: CASSLSPPGVYNEKLFF. The variable domain in full, completed from reference TRBV7-8 and TRBJ1-4, reads GAGVSQSPRYKVAKRGQDVALRCDPISGHVSLFWYQQALGQGPEFLTYFQNEAQLDKSGLPSDRFFAERPEGSVSTLKIQRTQQEDSAVYLCASSLSPPGVYNEKLFFGSGTQLSVL.

The rearrangement joins TRBV25-1 to TRBJ2-4, with TRBD1 matching over 9 bases. The germline V gene has CDR1 MGHDK and CDR2 SYGVNS. This CDR3 region has 16 residues. Trimming cost V 7 bases and J 0 bases; bases outside gene matches: 7. This CDR3 reads CASTGTGSIAKNIQYF. The DNA of the CDR3 is TGTGCCAGCACGGGGACAGGGTCAATAGCCAAAAACATTCAGTACTTC. The variable domain in full, with the rest retrieved from reference TRBV25-1 and TRBJ2-4, is EADIYQTPRYLVIGTGKKITLECSQTMGHDKMYWYQQDPGMELHLIHYSYGVNSTEKGDLSSESTVSRIRTEHFPLTLESARPSHTSQYLCASTGTGSIAKNIQYFGAGTRLSVL.

This chain joins TRBV29-1 and TRBJ1-3; no clear D gene. Germline V lookup: CDR1 SQVTM, CDR2 ANQGSEA. The V and J ends lost 5 bases and 1 base respectively, with 6 bases between them. The CDR3 consists of 12 residues. The CDR3 bases are TGCAGCGTTAAGAGGTCTGGAAACACCATATATTTT. Residues: CSVKRSGNTIYF.

This clone was seen a handful of times. J is TRBJ1-1 and V is TRBV7-2; D is perhaps TRBD1 (6 bases). In germline, CDR1 is SGHTA, CDR2 FQGNSA. The CDR3 is 16 amino acids. Trimming left V 1 base short and J 4 bases short, with 16 bases between. In nucleotides, the CDR3 is TGTGCCAGCAGCTTAGGATTTTTGGGGGGCGGCACTGAAGCTTTCTTT. Translation: CASSLGFLGGGTEAFF. The complete variable domain, with remaining parts taken from reference TRBV7-2 and TRBJ1-1, reads GAGVSQSPSNKVTEKGKDVELRCDPISGHTALYWYRQSLGQGLEFLIYFQGNSAPDKSGLPSDRFSAERTGGSVSTLTIQRTQQEDSAVYLCASSLGFLGGGTEAFFGQGTRLTVV.

A word on this clone: The junction differs from germline at one of its ends, possibly a read error. The rearrangement uses TRBV28 and TRBJ1-5; 8 bases map to TRBD1. CDR3 length: 14 amino acids. The germline V gene encodes CDR1 MDHEN and CDR2 SYDVKM. CDR3 DNA: TGTGCCAGCAGCGGGACAGGAGGCAATCAACCCCAGCATTTT. Protein product: CASSGTGGNQPQHF.

J is TRBJ2-1 and V is TRBV7-2; TRBD2 matches 11 bases. Germline values: CDR1 SGHTA, CDR2 FQGNSA. V shed 5 bases, J shed 7 bases, and the junction held 4 bases outside the gene matches. The CDR3 has 14 amino acids. The CDR3 reads CASSPSGGLNEQFF. CDR3 sequence (DNA): TGTGCCAGCAGCCCTAGCGGGGGGCTGAATGAGCAGTTCTTC.

V and J are TRBV7-2 and TRBJ1-5, with a tentative D call TRBD1 (6 bases). The germline gives CDR1 SGHTA, CDR2 FQGNSA. The CDR3 length is 17 residues. Trimming took off 4 bases at V and 0 bases at J, with 16 bases between the two ends. For the CDR3, the DNA is TGTGCCAGCAGCTCACCTCCGGGACACAATAGCAATCAGCCCCAGCATTTT. Its protein product is CASSSPPGHNSNQPQHF. Complete variable domain (other parts from reference TRBV7-2 and TRBJ1-5): GAGVSQSPSNKVTEKGKDVELRCDPISGHTALYWYRQSLGQGLEFLIYFQGNSAPDKSGLPSDRFSAERTGGSVSTLTIQRTQQEDSAVYLCASSSPPGHNSNQPQHFGDGTRLSIL.

This chain connects TRBV6-5 to TRBJ2-5, with TRBD2 as a possible D gene (5 bases). Germline assignment: CDR1 MNHEY and CDR2 SVGAGI. This CDR3 contains 13 residues. The V gene lost 2 bases and the J gene lost 2 bases, with 6 bases spanning the gap. As DNA, the CDR3 is TGTGCCAGCAGTTACCGGAGGCAAGAGACCCAGTACTTC. It specifies CASSYRRQETQYF.

This sequence joins TRBV11-1 and TRBJ2-7, with 11 nucleotides matching TRBD2. Germline CDR1 reads SGHAT; CDR2 reads FQDESV (reference sequence). The J segment lost 4 bases and the V segment lost 5 bases, leaving 10 bases of the junction unmatched. CDR3 length: 16 residues. As DNA, the CDR3 is TGTGCCAGCAGCAAACTAGCGGGAGTGAGGCGGTACGAGCAGTACTTC. The encoded protein is CASSKLAGVRRYEQYF.

This chain connects TRBV30 to TRBJ2-7, with 11 nucleotides matching TRBD2. V lost 8 bases to trimming and J lost 3 bases; unmatched junction nucleotides: 6. Germline values: CDR1 GTSNPN, CDR2 SVGIG (reference sequence). This CDR3 region has 13 residues. CDR3 loop: CAGGLAENYEQYF. The CDR3 bases are TGTGCCGGGGGACTAGCGGAAAACTACGAGCAGTACTTC.

The rearrangement links TRBV25-1 to TRBJ1-5; 9 bases align to TRBD1. The junction had 0 bases not matched to a gene; V was cut back by 6 bases and J by 0 bases. The germline CDR1 and CDR2 sequences are MGHDK and SYGVNS. The CDR3 runs to 14 residues. CDR3: CASRGQGSNQPQHF. As DNA, the CDR3 is TGTGCCAGCAGGGGACAGGGTAGCAATCAGCCCCAGCATTTT. The variable domain in full, with the rest retrieved from reference TRBV25-1 and TRBJ1-5, is EADIYQTPRYLVIGTGKKITLECSQTMGHDKMYWYQQDPGMELHLIHYSYGVNSTEKGDLSSESTVSRIRTEHFPLTLESARPSHTSQYLCASRGQGSNQPQHFGDGTRLSIL.

This clone was counted once. The chain has TRBV25-1 and TRBJ2-4; TRBD1 is a possible D gene (6 bases). The V end lost 4 bases, the J end lost 3 bases, and 10 bases lay between the germline ends. The CDR3 covers 14 residues. CDR1 MGHDK and CDR2 SYGVNS come from the germline V gene. The CDR3 protein is CASSGTESKNIQYF. As DNA, the CDR3 is TGTGCCAGCAGTGGGACAGAAAGCAAAAACATTCAGTACTTC.

This sequence joins TRBV29-1 and TRBJ2-1; D remains unclear. Trimming removed 4 bases at V and 2 bases at J, with 6 bases between. The CDR3 spans 12 residues. Germline values: CDR1 SQVTM, CDR2 ANQGSEA. The CDR3 spells CSVAITYNEQFF. The CDR3 nucleotides read TGCAGCGTTGCCATCACCTACAATGAGCAGTTCTTC.

The genes are TRBV28 and TRBJ1-4; D call uncertain. V was trimmed by 2 bases and J by 2 bases, leaving 9 bases between them. The germline gives CDR1 MDHEN, CDR2 SYDVKM. CDR3 length: 15 residues. The CDR3 DNA reads as TGTGCCAGCAGTTTAGCAGGAACCACTAATGAAAAACTGTTTTTT. Translation: CASSLAGTTNEKLFF.

The chain couples TRBV10-3 to TRBJ1-6; D not resolved. Germline V gene data show CDR1 as ENHRY and CDR2 as SYGVKD. Between the trimmed V and J ends, which lost 0 bases and 10 bases, there was a span of 13 bases. This CDR3 is 15 amino acids long. CDR3 in amino acids: CAISESGGMVSPLHF. DNA for the CDR3: TGTGCCATCAGTGAGTCGGGAGGTATGGTGTCACCCCTCCACTTT.

V and J are TRBV30 and TRBJ1-3, with TRBD1 identical over 10 bases. Germline V gene lookup returns CDR1 GTSNPN and CDR2 SVGIG (reference sequence). The ends lost 3 bases at V and 4 bases at J; junction bases unmatched: 15. The CDR3 spans 18 residues. The CDR3 nucleotides read TGTGCCTGGAGGGAGACAGGGGGCACCACCATGGGGGGAAACACCATATATTTT. Its protein product is CAWRETGGTTMGGNTIYF.

This clone was observed once. V usage is TRBV11-2 and J usage is TRBJ1-2, with D possibly TRBD1 on 5 matching bases. CDR1 SGHAT and CDR2 FQNNGV come from the germline V gene. This CDR3 has 14 amino acids. The germline V and J ends were trimmed by 1 base and 2 bases, with 8 bases remaining between them. The DNA of the CDR3 is TGTGCCAGCAGCTTAGGGCAGGGAAACTATGGCTACACCTTC. Translated: CASSLGQGNYGYTF.

The chain is built from TRBV27 and TRBJ2-7; tentatively, D is TRBD1 (6 bases). The CDR3 runs to 15 residues. Germline lookup yields CDR1 MNHEY and CDR2 SMNVEV (reference sequence). With 7 bases removed from V and 7 bases from J, the gap between germline ends came to 23 bases. The DNA for the CDR3 is TGTGCCAGCATTTCAGGTCCGGGACCAAGGGGGGAGCAGTACTTC. Translated: CASISGPGPRGEQYF.

The V and J genes are TRBV11-2 and TRBJ2-1, with 9 bases matching TRBD2. Germline trimming cut 1 base from V and 9 bases from J; bases unmatched to any gene: 10. CDR3 length equals 16 residues. Germline values: CDR1 SGHAT, CDR2 FQNNGV. The CDR3 DNA sequence: TGTGCCAGCAGCTTAGCGCTGGCGGGAGGGCGTAGTGAGCAGTTCTTC. Translating it yields CASSLALAGGRSEQFF.

The genes are TRBV11-2 and TRBJ2-7; 8 bases are shared with TRBD2. The CDR3 spans 14 residues. Germline V gives CDR1 SGHAT, CDR2 FQNNGV. V was clipped by 5 bases and J by 2 bases; unmatched bases: 5. The DNA for the CDR3 is TGTGCCAGCAGCCACGGCGGGGGGACCTACGAGCAGTACTTC. It specifies CASSHGGGTYEQYF.

The rearrangement links TRBV6-6 to TRBJ2-7; no clear D gene. CDR1 is MNHNY and CDR2 is SVGAGI in the germline V gene (reference sequence). This CDR3 region has 12 residues. V shed 6 bases and J shed 2 bases, with 8 bases lying between them. CDR3 sequence (DNA): TGTGCCAGCAGAGCAACAACCTACGAGCAGTACTTC. Translating it yields CASRATTYEQYF.